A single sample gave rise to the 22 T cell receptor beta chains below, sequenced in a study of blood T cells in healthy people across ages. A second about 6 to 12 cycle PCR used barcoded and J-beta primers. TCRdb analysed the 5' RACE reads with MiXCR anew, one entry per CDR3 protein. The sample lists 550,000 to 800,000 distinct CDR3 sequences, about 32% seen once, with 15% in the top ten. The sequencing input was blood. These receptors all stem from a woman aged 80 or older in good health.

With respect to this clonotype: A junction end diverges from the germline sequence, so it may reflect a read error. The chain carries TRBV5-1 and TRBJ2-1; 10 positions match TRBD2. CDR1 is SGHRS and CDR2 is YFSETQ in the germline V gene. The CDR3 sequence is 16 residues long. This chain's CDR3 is CASSPRGASGSNGQFF. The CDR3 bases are TGCGCCAGCAGCCCCCGGGGCGCTAGCGGGAGCAATGGGCAGTTCTTC.

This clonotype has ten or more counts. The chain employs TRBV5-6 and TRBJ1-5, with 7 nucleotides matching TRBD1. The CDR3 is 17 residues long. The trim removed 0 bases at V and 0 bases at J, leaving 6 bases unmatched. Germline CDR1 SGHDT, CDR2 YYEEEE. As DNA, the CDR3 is TGTGCCAGCAGCTTGGGAAGGGGGCAAAATAGCAATCAGCCCCAGCATTTT. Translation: CASSLGRGQNSNQPQHF.

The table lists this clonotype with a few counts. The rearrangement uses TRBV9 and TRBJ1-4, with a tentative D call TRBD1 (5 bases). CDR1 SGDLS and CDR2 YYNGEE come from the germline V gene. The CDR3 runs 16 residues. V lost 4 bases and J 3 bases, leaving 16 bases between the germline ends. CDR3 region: CASSTGAWGANEKLFF. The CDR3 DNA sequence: TGTGCCAGCAGCACCGGGGCCTGGGGTGCTAATGAAAAACTGTTTTTT.

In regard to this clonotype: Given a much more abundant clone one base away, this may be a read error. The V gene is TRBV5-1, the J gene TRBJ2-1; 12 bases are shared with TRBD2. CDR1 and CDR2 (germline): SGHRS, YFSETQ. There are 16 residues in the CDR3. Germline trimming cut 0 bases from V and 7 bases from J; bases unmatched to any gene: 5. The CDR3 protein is CASSLVLAGGRNEQFF. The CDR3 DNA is TGCGCCAGCAGCTTGGTACTAGCGGGGGGACGGAATGAGCAGTTCTTC.

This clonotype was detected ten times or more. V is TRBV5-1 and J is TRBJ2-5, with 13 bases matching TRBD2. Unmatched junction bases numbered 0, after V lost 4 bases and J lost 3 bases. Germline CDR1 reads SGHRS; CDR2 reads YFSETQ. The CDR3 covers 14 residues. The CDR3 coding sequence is TGCGCCAGCAGCACTAGCGGGGGGGAAGAGACCCAGTACTTC. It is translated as CASSTSGGEETQYF.

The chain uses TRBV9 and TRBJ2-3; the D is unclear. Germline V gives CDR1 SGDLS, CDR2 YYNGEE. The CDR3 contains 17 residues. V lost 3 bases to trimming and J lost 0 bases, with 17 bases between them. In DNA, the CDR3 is TGTGCCAGCAGCGCCCGGGCCGGAGTGGTTAGCACAGATACGCAGTATTTT. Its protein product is CASSARAGVVSTDTQYF.

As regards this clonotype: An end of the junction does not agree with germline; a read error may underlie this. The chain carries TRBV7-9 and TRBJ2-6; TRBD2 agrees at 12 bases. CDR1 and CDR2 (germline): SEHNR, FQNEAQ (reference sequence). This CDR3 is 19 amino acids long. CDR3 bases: TGTGTCAGCAGCTTAGGACTAGCGGGGATGGCCTCTGGGGCCAACGTCCTGACTTTC. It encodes CVSSLGLAGMASGANVLTF.

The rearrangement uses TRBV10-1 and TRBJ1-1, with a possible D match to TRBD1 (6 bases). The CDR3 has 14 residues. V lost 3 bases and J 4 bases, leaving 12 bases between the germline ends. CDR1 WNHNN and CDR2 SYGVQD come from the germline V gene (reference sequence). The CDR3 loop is CASSDPPRGTEAFF. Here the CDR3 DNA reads TGCGCCAGCAGTGATCCTCCCAGGGGCACTGAAGCTTTCTTT.

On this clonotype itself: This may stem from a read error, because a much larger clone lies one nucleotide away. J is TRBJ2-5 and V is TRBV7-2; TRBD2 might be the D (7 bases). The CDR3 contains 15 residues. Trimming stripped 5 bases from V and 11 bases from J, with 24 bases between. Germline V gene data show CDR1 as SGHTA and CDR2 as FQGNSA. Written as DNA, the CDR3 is TGTGCCAGCAGCCCACCCGGGACTACTCACAGGGAGCAGTACTTC. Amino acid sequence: CASSPPGTTHREQYF.

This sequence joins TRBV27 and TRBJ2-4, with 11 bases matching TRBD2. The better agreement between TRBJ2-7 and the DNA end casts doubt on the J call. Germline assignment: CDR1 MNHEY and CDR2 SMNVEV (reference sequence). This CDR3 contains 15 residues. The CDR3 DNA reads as TGTGCCAGCAGACCCGGGACTAGCGGTGACTACGAGCAGTACTTC. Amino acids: CASRPGTSGDYEQYF.

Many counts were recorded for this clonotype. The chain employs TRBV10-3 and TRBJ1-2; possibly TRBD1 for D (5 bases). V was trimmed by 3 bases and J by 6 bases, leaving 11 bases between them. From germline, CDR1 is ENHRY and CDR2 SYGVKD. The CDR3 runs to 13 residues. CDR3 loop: CAISEGGVDGYTF. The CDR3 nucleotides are TGTGCCATCAGTGAAGGAGGGGTGGATGGCTACACCTTC.

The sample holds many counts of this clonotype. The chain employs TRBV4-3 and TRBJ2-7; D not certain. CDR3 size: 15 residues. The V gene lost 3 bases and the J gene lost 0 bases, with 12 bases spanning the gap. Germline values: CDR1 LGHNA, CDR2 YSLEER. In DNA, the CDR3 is TGCGCCAGCAGCCAGTCTCCGGGTCCCTCCTACGAGCAGTACTTC. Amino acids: CASSQSPGPSYEQYF.

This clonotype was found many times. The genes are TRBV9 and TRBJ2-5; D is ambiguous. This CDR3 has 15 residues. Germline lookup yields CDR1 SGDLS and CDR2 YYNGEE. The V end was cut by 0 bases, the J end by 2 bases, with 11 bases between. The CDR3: CASSVGSGWQETQYF. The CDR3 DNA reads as TGTGCCAGCAGCGTAGGGAGTGGATGGCAAGAGACCCAGTACTTC.

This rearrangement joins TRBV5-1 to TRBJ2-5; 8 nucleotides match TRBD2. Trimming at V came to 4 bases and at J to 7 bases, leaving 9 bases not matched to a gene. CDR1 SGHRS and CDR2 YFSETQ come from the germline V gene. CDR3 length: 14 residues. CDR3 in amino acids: CASSRGGQEATQYF. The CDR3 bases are TGCGCCAGCAGCCGGGGGGGCCAGGAGGCGACCCAGTACTTC. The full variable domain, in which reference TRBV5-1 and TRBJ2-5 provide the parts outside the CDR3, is KAGVTQTPRYLIKTRGQQVTLSCSPISGHRSVSWYQQTPGQGLQFLFEYFSETQRNKGNFPGRFSGRQFSNSRSEMNVSTLELGDSALYLCASSRGGQEATQYFGPGTRLLVL.

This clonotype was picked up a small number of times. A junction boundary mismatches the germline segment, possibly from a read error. CDR3 in DNA: TGTGCCAACAGCACTGGACAGGGTCTCTCAGAGACCCAGTACTTC. Translated: CANSTGQGLSETQYF. The V call is TRBV5-6, the J call TRBJ2-5, with 8 bases lining up with TRBD1. Germline V gene lookup returns CDR1 SGHDT and CDR2 YYEEEE. The CDR3 is made up of 15 amino acids.

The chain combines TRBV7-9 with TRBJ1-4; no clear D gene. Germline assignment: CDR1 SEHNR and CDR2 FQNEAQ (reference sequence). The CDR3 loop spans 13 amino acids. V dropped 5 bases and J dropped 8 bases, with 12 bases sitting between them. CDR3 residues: CASSRRLEEKLFF. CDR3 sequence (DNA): TGTGCCAGCAGCAGAAGACTAGAGGAAAAACTGTTTTTT.

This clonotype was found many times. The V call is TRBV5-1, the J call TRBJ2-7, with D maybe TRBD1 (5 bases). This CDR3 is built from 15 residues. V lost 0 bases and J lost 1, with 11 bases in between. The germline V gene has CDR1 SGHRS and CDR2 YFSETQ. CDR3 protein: CASSLDSGPSYEQYF. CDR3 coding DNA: TGCGCCAGCAGCTTGGATTCAGGGCCTTCCTACGAGCAGTACTTC.

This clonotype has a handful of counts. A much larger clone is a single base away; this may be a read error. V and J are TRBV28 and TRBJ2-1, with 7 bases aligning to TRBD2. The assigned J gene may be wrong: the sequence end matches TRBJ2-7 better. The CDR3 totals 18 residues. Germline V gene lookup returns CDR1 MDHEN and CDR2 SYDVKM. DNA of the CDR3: TGTGCCAGCAGTCCTACCCCTGGGCGGGGGAGCTCCTACAATGAGCAGTACTTC. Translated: CASSPTPGRGSSYNEQYF.

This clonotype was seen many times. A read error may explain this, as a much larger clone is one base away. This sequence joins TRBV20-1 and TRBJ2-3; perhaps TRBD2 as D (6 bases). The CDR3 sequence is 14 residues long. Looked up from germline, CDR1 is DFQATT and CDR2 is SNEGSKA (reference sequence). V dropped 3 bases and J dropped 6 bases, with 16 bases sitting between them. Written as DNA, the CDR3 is TGCAGTGCTAGCCCCCGGGGAGGTTGGGATACGCAGTATTTT. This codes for CSASPRGGWDTQYF.

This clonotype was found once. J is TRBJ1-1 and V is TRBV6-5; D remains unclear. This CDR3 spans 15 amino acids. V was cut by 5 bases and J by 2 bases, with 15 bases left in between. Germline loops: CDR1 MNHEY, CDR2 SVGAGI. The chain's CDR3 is CASSGPRHHNTEAFF. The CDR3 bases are TGTGCCAGCAGTGGACCCCGGCATCATAACACTGAAGCTTTCTTT.

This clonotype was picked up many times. The CDR3 here is CASSLVLGNTEAFF. The CDR3 nucleotides read TGTGCCAGCAGCTTAGTCCTCGGGAACACTGAAGCTTTCTTT. V gene TRBV7-9 combines with J gene TRBJ1-1; D not resolved. Looked up from germline, CDR1 is SEHNR and CDR2 is FQNEAQ (reference sequence). The V gene lost 1 base and the J gene lost 1 base, with 7 bases spanning the gap. CDR3 length: 14 residues.

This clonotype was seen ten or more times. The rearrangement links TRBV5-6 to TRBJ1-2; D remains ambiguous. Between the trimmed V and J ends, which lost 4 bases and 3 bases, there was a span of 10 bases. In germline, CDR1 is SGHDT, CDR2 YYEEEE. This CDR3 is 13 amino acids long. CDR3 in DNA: TGTGCCAGCAGCAACGGTGGGGACTATGGCTACACCTTC. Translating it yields CASSNGGDYGYTF.